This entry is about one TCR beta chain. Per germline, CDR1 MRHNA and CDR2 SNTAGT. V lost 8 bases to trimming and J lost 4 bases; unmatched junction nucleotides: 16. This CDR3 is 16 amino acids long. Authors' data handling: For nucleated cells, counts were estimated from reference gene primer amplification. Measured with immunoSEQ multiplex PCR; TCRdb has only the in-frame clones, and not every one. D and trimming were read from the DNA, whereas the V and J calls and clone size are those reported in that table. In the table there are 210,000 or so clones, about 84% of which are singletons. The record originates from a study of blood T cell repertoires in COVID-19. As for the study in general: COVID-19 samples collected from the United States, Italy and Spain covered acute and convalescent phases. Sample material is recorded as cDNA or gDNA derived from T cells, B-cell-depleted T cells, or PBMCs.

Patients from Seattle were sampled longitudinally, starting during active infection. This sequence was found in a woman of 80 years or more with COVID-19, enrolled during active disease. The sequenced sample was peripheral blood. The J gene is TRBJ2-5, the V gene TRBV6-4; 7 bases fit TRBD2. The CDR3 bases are TGTGCCAGCGCCCGGGGGGAGATGAGGGGCGGAGAGACCCAGTACTTC. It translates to CASARGEMRGGETQYF.